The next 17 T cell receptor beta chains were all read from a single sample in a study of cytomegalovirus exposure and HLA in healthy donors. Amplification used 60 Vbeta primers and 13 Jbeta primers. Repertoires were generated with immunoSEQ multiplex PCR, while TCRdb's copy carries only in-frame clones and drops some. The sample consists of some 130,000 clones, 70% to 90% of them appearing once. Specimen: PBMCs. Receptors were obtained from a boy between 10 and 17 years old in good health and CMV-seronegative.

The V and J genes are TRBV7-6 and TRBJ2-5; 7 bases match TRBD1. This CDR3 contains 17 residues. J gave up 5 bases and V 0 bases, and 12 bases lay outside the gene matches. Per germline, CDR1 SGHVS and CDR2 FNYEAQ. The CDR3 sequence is CASSLALTTGLRETQYF. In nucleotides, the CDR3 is TGTGCCAGCAGCTTAGCGCTTACGACAGGGCTCAGGGAGACCCAGTACTTC. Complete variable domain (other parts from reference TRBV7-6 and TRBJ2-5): GAGVSQSPRYKVTKRGQDVALRCDPISGHVSLYWYRQALGQGPEFLTYFNYEAQQDKSGLPNDRFSAERPEGSISTLTIQRTEQRDSAMYRCASSLALTTGLRETQYFGPGTRLLVL.

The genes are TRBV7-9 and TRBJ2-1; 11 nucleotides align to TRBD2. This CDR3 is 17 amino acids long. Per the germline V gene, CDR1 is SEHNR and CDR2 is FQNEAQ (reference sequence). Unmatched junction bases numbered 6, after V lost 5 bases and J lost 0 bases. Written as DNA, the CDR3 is TGTGCCAGCAGCGCAGGACTAGCGGGCAGCTCCTACAATGAGCAGTTCTTC. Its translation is CASSAGLAGSSYNEQFF.

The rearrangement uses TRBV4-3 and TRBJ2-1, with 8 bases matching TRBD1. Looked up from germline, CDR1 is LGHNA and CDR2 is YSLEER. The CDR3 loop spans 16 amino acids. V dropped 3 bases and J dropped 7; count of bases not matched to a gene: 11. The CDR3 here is CASSQQDRGGGNEQFF. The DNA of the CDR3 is TGCGCCAGCAGCCAGCAAGACAGGGGTGGGGGGAATGAGCAGTTCTTC.

The CDR3: CASSQDKVPNPGTEAFF. DNA of the CDR3: TGCGCCAGCAGCCAAGATAAAGTTCCCAACCCAGGCACTGAAGCTTTCTTT. The gene calls are TRBV4-1 and TRBJ1-1; D not resolved. Deletions cut 0 bases from V and 4 bases from J, with 18 bases between. From germline, CDR1 is MGHRA and CDR2 YSYEKL. The CDR3 consists of 17 residues.

CDR3: CSGGGGITEAFF. DNA of the CDR3: TGCAGCGGCGGCGGGGGTATCACTGAAGCTTTCTTT. This sequence joins TRBV29-1 and TRBJ1-1; D is possibly TRBD1 (5 bases). The CDR3 runs to 12 residues. Trimming cost V 7 bases and J 4 bases, with 13 bases left between them. CDR1 and CDR2 (germline): SQVTM, ANQGSEA.

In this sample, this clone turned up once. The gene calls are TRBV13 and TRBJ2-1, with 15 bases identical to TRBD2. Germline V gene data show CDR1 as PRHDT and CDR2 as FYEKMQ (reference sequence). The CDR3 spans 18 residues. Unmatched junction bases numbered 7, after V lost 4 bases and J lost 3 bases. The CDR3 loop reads CASSSGLAGGQVYNEQFF. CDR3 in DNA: TGTGCCAGCAGCTCCGGACTAGCGGGGGGGCAGGTCTACAATGAGCAGTTCTTC.

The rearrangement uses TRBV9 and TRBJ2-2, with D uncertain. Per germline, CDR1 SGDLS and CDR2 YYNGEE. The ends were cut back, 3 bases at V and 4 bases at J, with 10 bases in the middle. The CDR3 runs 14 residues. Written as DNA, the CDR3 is TGTGCCAGCAGCGGTGGCGGAACCACCGGGGAGCTGTTTTTT. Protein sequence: CASSGGGTTGELFF.

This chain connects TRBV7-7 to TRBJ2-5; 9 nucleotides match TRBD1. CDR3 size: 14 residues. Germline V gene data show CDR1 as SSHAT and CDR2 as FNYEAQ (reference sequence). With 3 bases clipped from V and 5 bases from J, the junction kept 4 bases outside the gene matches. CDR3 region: CASSLDRGLETQYF. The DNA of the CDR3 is TGTGCCAGCAGCTTGGACAGGGGCTTGGAGACCCAGTACTTC.

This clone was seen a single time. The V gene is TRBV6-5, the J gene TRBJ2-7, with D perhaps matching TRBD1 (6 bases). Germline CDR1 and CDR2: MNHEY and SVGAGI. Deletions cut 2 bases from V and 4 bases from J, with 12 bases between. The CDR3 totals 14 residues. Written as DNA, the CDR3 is TGTGCCAGCAGTTACGGGACACCCTTTTACGAGCAGTACTTC. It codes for CASSYGTPFYEQYF.

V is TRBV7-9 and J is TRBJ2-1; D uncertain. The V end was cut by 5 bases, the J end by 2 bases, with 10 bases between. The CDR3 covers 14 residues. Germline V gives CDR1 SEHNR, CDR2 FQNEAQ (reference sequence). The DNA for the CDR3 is TGTGCCAGCAGCATCGCTAATCCCTACAATGAGCAGTTCTTC. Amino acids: CASSIANPYNEQFF. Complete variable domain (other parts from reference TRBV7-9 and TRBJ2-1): DTGVSQNPRHKITKRGQNVTFRCDPISEHNRLYWYRQTLGQGPEFLTYFQNEAQLEKSRLLSDRFSAERPKGSFSTLEIQRTEQGDSAMYLCASSIANPYNEQFFGPGTRLTVL.

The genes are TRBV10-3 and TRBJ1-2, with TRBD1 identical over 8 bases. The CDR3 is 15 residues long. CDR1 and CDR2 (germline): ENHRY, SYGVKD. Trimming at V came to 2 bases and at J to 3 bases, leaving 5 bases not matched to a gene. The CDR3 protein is CAISEVYRGDYGYTF. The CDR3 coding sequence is TGTGCCATCAGTGAGGTTTACAGGGGGGACTATGGCTACACCTTC.

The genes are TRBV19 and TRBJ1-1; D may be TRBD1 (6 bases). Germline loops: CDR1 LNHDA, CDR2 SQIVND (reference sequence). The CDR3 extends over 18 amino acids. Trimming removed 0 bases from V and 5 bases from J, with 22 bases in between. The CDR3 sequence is CASSIETLGQGIPTEAFF. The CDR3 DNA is TGTGCCAGTAGTATAGAGACTTTAGGCCAGGGGATACCGACTGAAGCTTTCTTT. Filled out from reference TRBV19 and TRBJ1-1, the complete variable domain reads DGGITQSPKYLFRKEGQNVTLSCEQNLNHDAMYWYRQDPGQGLRLIYYSQIVNDFQKGDIAEGYSVSREKKESFPLTVTSAQKNPTAFYLCASSIETLGQGIPTEAFFGQGTRLTVV.

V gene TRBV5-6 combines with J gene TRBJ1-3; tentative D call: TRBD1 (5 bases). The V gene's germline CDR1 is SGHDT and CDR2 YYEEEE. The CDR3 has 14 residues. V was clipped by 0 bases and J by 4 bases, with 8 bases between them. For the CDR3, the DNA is TGTGCCAGCAGCTTGGTCGGGGGAGGAAACACCATATATTTT. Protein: CASSLVGGGNTIYF.

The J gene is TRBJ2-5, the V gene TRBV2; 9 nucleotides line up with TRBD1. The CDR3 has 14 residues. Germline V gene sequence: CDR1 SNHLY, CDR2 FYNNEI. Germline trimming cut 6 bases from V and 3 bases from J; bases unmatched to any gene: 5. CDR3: CASSGTGRKETQYF. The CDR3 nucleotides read TGTGCCAGCAGCGGGACAGGGAGAAAAGAGACCCAGTACTTC.

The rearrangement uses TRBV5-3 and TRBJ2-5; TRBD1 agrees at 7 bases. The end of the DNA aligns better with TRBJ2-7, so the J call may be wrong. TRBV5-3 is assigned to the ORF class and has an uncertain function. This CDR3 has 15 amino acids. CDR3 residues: CARSSSGQFLYEQYF. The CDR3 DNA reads TGTGCCAGAAGCTCGTCGGGACAGTTCCTCTACGAGCAGTACTTC.

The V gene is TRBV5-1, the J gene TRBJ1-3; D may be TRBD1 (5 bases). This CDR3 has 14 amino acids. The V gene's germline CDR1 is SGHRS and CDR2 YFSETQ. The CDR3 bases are TGCCCCACGGTAGGGGCATACTCTGGAAACACCATATATTTT. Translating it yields CPTVGAYSGNTIYF.

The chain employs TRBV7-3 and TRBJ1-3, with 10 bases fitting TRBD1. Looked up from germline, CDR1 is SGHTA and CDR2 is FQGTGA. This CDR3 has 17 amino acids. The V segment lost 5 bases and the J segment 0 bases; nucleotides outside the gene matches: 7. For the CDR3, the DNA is TGTGCCAGCAGCCTGGGACAGGGGACCTTCTCTGGAAACACCATATATTTT. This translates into CASSLGQGTFSGNTIYF.